This section outlines one TCR beta chain sequence together with its context. The antigen is undetermined. This record comes from a study of PD-1 blockade in classical Hodgkin lymphoma. Study overall: Nivolumab dosing for patients was 3 mg/kg, administered intravenously every 2 weeks. Study results and caveats: Compared with baseline, CD4+ but not CD8+ TCR diversity had risen significantly by C4D1.

The CDR3 totals 14 residues. V was clipped by 5 bases and J by 5 bases, with 16 bases between them. Germline V gives CDR1 SEHNR, CDR2 FQNEAQ (reference sequence). TCRdb's table, derived via immunoSEQ multiplex PCR, lists solely in-frame clones and lacks some. The repertoire consists of 46,000 or so clones, with around nine tenths occurring once and the leading ten covering 8% to 10%. Every one of the patients relapsed after autologous stem cell transplantation (brentuximab vedotin exposure was variable). Each best response was a complete response, a partial response or progressive disease. The source of this sequence is a human donor with classical Hodgkin lymphoma. The V gene is TRBV7-9, the J gene TRBJ2-7; a possible D gene is TRBD1 (5 bases). This specimen was peripheral blood mononuclear cells (PBMCs), taken at baseline. As DNA, the CDR3 is TGTGCCAGCAGCCAGACAGATCGTGTCCACGAGCAGTACTTC. Its protein is CASSQTDRVHEQYF.